Below, one T cell receptor (beta chain) is given with its context. This sample stems from a study of shared clonotypes between healthy human individuals. Study-level information: Each donor contributed plates that comprised three CD4 naive, three CD4 memory, two CD8 naive and one CD8 memory.

The germline CDR1 and CDR2 sequences are LNHNV and YYDKDF (reference sequence). This CDR3 has 16 residues. Trimming removed 0 bases from V and 7 bases from J, with 18 bases in between. Libraries were prepared by immunoSEQ multiplex PCR; TCRdb keeps only in-frame clonotypes and omits some of them. The sample holds about 1 million clones; about 80% are singletons and the top ten take roughly 1.4%. The V call is TRBV15, the J call TRBJ2-5; the D gene could be TRBD1 or TRBD2 (6 bases each). This receptor was obtained from a man aged 18 to 29 in good health. The source material was memory CD4+ T cells sorted from blood. Documented subset: CD45RA-negative fraction. CDR3 sequence reads: CATSRERLGGGGTQYF. CDR3 DNA: TGTGCCACCAGCAGAGAGCGCCTAGGGGGAGGAGGGACCCAGTACTTC.